This record concerns one T cell receptor (beta chain) sequence. Germline V CDR1 and CDR2: SEHNR, FQNEAQ (reference sequence). There are 17 residues in the CDR3. V was clipped by 5 bases and J by 5 bases, with 24 bases between them. TCRdb passed the 5' RACE reads through MiXCR, listing each CDR3 protein once. The repertoire holds 350,000 or so distinct CDR3 sequences, about 12% seen once, with 7.2% in the top ten. This entry belongs to a study of identical twins. These data are also associated with another study on yellow fever vaccine responses in identical twins.

The chain carries TRBV7-9 and TRBJ2-5; a weak D match, TRBD2 (6 bases). This clonotype was obtained from a young woman in good health. The sample consisted of CD8+ T cells sorted from blood. The CDR3 sequence: CASSGGAAGRPRETQYF. In DNA form, the CDR3 reads TGTGCCAGCAGCGGGGGAGCCGCGGGACGACCCCGCGAGACCCAGTACTTC.